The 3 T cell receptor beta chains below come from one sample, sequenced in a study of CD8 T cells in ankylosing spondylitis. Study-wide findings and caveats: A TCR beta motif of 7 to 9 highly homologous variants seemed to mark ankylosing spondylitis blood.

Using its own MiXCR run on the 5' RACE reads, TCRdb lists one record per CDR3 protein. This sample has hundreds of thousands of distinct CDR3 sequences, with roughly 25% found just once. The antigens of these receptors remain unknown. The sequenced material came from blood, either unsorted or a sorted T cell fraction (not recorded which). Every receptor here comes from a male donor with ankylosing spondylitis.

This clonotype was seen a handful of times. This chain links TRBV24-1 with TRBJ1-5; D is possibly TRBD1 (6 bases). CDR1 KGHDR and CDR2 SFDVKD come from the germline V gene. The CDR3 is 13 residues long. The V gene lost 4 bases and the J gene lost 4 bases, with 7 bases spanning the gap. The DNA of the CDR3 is TGTGCCACCAGTGAACAGGGAAATCAGCCCCAGCATTTT. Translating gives CATSEQGNQPQHF.

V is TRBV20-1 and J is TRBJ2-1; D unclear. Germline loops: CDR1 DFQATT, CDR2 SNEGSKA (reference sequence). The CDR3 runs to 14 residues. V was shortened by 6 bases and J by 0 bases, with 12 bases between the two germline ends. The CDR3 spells CSASDPRSYNEQFF. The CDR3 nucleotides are TGCAGTGCGTCGGACCCACGCTCCTACAATGAGCAGTTCTTC.

CDR3 bases: TGCGCCAGCAGAGAAGGACTAGCGGGAGTAGAGACCCAGTACTTC. This translates into CASREGLAGVETQYF. The V and J genes are TRBV5-1 and TRBJ2-5; TRBD2 matches at 13 bases. The germline CDR1 and CDR2 sequences are SGHRS and YFSETQ. V dropped 5 bases and J dropped 4; count of bases not matched to a gene: 5. The CDR3 length is 15 residues.